The 5 T cell receptor beta chains reported below all come from one sample, sequenced in a study of T cells after yellow fever vaccination. TCRdb re-analysed the 5' RACE reads in MiXCR, keeping a single row per CDR3 protein. The profile shows some 420,000 distinct CDR3 sequences, around a sixth of them singletons. The sequencing used PBMCs, collected before the yellow fever booster vaccination. The source of these receptors is a man aged 18 to 29 who received the YFV17D yellow fever vaccine.

J is TRBJ2-7 and V is TRBV4-2; 7 nucleotides agree with TRBD2. The length of the CDR3 is 15 residues. The ends lost 1 base at V and 4 bases at J; junction bases unmatched: 7. Germline V lookup: CDR1 LGHNA, CDR2 YNFKEQ. The CDR3 region is CASSQVIQGGYEQYF. CDR3 nucleotide sequence: TGTGCCAGCAGCCAAGTGATCCAGGGAGGGTACGAGCAGTACTTC.

This clonotype was detected a few times. The rearrangement uses TRBV5-1 and TRBJ1-4; possible D gene TRBD1, 5 bases. Trimming stripped 4 bases from V and 8 bases from J, with 15 bases between. The V gene's germline CDR1 is SGHRS and CDR2 YFSETQ. This CDR3 spans 14 amino acids. The CDR3: CASSLRAGNEKLFF. The CDR3 nucleotides are TGCGCCAGCAGCCTGAGGGCAGGGAACGAAAAACTGTTTTTT.

The J gene is TRBJ1-2, the V gene TRBV21-1; TRBD1 was called by the table and not checked on the DNA. TRBV21-1 is assigned pseudogene status. The CDR3 consists of 14 residues. The CDR3 DNA reads as TGTGCCAGCAGCAAAGGTGGGGGGGATTATGGCTACACCTTC. Its protein product is CASSKGGGDYGYTF.

This sequence joins TRBV6-5 and TRBJ1-5; TRBD1 aligns across 9 bases. Per the germline V gene, CDR1 is MNHEY and CDR2 is SVGAGI. The CDR3 has 18 amino acids. Trimming removed 6 bases from V and 3 bases from J; junction bases left unmatched: 15. CDR3: CASSRRSPGQGYNQPQHF. In DNA form, the CDR3 reads TGTGCCAGCAGCCGACGAAGCCCGGGACAGGGTTACAATCAGCCCCAGCATTTT.

This clonotype has a handful of counts. This sequence joins TRBV18 and TRBJ2-7; no clear D gene. The V end lost 4 bases, the J end lost 5 bases, and 15 bases lay between the germline ends. The CDR3 is 14 amino acids. Germline V CDR1 and CDR2: KGHSH, LQKENI. This CDR3 reads CASSLSLRYDEQYF. The CDR3 DNA is TGTGCCAGCTCACTCTCCCTTCGCTACGACGAGCAGTACTTC. The full variable domain, with the rest looked up from reference TRBV18 and TRBJ2-7, is NAGVMQNPRHLVRRRGQEARLRCSPMKGHSHVYWYRQLPEEGLKFMVYLQKENIIDESGMPKERFSAEFPKEGPSILRIQQVVRGDSAAYFCASSLSLRYDEQYFGPGTRLTVT.